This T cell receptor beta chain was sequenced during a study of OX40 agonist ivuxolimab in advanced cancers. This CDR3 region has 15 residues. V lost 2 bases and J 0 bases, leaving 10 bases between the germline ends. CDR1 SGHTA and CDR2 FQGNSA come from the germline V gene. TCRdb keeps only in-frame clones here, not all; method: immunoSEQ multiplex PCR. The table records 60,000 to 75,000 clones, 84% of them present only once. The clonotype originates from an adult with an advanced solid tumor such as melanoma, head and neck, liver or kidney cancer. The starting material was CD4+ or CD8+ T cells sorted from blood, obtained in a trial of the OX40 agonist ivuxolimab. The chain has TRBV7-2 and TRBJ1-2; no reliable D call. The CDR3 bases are TGTGCCAGCAGCTTATCCGGATCCTCTAACTATGGCTACACCTTC. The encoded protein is CASSLSGSSNYGYTF.